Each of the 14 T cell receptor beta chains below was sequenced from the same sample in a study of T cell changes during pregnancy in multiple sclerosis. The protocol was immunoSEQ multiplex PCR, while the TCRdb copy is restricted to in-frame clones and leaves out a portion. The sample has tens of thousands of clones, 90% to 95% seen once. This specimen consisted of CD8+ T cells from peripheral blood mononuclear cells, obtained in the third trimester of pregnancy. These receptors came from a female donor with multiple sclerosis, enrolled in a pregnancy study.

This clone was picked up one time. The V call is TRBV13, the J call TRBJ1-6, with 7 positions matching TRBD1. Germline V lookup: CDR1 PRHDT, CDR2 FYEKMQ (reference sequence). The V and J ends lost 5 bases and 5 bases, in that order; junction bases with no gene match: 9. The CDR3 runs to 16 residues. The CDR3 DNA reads TGTGCCAGCAGCGGATACGGGACAGCCAATAATTCACCCCTCCACTTT. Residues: CASSGYGTANNSPLHF. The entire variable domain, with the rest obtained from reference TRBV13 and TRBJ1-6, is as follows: AAGVIQSPRHLIKEKRETATLKCYPIPRHDTVYWYQQGPGQDPQFLISFYEKMQSDKGSIPDRFSAQQFSDYHSELNMSSLELGDSALYFCASSGYGTANNSPLHFGNGTRLTVT.

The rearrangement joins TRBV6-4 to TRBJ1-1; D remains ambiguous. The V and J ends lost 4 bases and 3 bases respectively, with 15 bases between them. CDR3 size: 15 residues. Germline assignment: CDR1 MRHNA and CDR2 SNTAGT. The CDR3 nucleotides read TGTGCCAGCAGTGCGGAGGTAGGGAGTTACACTGAAGCTTTCTTT. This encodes CASSAEVGSYTEAFF.

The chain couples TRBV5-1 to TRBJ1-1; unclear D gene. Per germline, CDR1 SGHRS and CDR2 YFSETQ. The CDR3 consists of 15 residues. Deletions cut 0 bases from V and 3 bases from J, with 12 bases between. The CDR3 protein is CASSLAEGQHTEAFF. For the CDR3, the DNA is TGCGCCAGCAGCTTGGCCGAGGGTCAGCACACTGAAGCTTTCTTT.

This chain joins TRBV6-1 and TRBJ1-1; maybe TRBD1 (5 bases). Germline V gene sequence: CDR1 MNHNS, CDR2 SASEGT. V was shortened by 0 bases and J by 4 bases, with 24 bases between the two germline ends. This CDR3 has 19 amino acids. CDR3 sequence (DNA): TGTGCCAGCAGTGAAGCGCTTCCCGCAGGGCCCCGTCTGGCCACTGAAGCTTTCTTT. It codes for CASSEALPAGPRLATEAFF.

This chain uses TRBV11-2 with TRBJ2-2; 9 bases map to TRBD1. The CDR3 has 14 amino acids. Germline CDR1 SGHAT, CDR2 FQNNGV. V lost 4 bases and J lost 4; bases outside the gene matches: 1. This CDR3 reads CASSWGQGTGELFF. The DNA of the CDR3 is TGTGCCAGCAGCTGGGGACAGGGCACCGGGGAGCTGTTTTTT.

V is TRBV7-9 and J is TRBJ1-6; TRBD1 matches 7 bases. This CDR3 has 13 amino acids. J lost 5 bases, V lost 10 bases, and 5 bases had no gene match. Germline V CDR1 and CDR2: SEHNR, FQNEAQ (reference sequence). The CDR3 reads CATSGTDNSPLHF. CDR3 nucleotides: TGTGCCACCTCCGGGACAGATAATTCACCCCTCCACTTT.

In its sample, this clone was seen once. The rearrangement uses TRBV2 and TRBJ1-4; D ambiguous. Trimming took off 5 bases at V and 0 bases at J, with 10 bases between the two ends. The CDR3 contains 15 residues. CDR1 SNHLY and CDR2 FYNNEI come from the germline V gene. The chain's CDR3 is CASSLTVATNEKLFF. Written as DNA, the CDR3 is TGTGCCAGCAGTTTAACAGTTGCAACTAATGAAAAACTGTTTTTT.

Here the CDR3 DNA reads TGTGCCAGCAGCCATTCGGGGGGATCCTACAATGAGCAGTTCTTC. Its translation is CASSHSGGSYNEQFF. The chain couples TRBV11-1 to TRBJ2-1; 7 nucleotides align to TRBD2. With V trimmed by 5 bases and J by 1 base, 5 bases remained unmatched. CDR3 size: 15 residues. Germline V gene lookup returns CDR1 SGHAT and CDR2 FQDESV (reference sequence).

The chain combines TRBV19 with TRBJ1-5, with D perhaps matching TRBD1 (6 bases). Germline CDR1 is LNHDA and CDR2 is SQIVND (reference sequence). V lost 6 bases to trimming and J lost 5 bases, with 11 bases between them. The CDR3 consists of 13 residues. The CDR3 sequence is CASSLQGYQPQHF. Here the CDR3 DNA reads TGTGCCAGTAGCTTACAGGGATATCAGCCCCAGCATTTT.

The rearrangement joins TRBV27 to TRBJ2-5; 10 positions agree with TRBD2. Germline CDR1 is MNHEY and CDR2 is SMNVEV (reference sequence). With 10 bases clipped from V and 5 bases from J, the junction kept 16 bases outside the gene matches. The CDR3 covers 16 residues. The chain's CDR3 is CATRGVERGGLETQYF. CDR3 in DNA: TGTGCCACCCGCGGGGTAGAGCGGGGGGGTTTGGAGACCCAGTACTTC.

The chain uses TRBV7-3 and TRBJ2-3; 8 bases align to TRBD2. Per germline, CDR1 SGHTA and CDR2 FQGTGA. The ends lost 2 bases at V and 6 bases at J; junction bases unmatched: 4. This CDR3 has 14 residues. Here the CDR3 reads CASSLAGGGDTQYF. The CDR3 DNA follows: TGTGCCAGCAGCTTAGCGGGGGGAGGTGATACGCAGTATTTT. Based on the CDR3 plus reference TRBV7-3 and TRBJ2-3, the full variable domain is GAGVSQTPSNKVTEKGKYVELRCDPISGHTALYWYRQSLGQGPEFLIYFQGTGAADDSGLPNDRFFAVRPEGSVSTLKIQRTERGDSAVYLCASSLAGGGDTQYFGPGTRLTVL.

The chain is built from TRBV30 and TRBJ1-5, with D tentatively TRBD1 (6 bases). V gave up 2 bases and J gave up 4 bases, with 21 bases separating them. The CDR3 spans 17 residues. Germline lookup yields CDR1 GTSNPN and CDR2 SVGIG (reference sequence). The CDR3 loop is CAWSLGGGGWRNQPQHF. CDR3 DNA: TGTGCCTGGAGTTTGGGTGGGGGGGGCTGGAGGAATCAGCCCCAGCATTTT.

DNA of the CDR3: TGTGCCAGTAGCCCCCGGGAGGGCTCCTACGAGCAGTACTTC. This sequence encodes CASSPREGSYEQYF. The genes are TRBV19 and TRBJ2-7; TRBD2 matches 8 bases. The CDR3 has 14 amino acids. Germline V gene data show CDR1 as LNHDA and CDR2 as SQIVND (reference sequence). V lost 6 bases and J lost 0; bases outside the gene matches: 4.

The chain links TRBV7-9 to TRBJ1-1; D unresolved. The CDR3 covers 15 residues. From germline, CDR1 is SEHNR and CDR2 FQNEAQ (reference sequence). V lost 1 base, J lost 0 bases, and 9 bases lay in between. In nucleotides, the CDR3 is TGTGCCAGCAGCTTAGTGGCGGCAGTGAACACTGAAGCTTTCTTT. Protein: CASSLVAAVNTEAFF.